This T cell receptor (beta chain) was observed in a study of blood T cells in healthy people across ages. General study points: Donors of long life had a larger count of naive CD4+ cells and greater diversity than aged donors. Diversity of TCR beta per million T cells declined in a roughly linear way with age.

A note on this clonotype: What it binds is unknown.

This CDR3 has 15 residues. CDR1 and CDR2 (germline): MDHEN, SYDVKM. Trimming pared 0 bases from V and 3 bases from J, leaving 9 bases between. A second PCR, run for roughly 6 to 11 cycles, used a sample-barcoded 5' primer plus a J-beta primer mix. Each cDNA molecule carried a tag from a template-switch adaptor that contained 12 random nucleotides. TCRdb recomputed calls from the 5' RACE reads with MiXCR, one row per CDR3 protein. The sample lists about 600,000 distinct CDR3 sequences; less than 60% were seen once. Input material: blood. The TCR was taken from a man aged 80 or over in good health. The V call is TRBV28, the J call TRBJ1-5; TRBD1 might be the D (6 bases). The DNA for the CDR3 is TGTGCCAGCAGTTTATGGGACAGTTACAATCAGCCCCAGCATTTT. Translating gives CASSLWDSYNQPQHF.